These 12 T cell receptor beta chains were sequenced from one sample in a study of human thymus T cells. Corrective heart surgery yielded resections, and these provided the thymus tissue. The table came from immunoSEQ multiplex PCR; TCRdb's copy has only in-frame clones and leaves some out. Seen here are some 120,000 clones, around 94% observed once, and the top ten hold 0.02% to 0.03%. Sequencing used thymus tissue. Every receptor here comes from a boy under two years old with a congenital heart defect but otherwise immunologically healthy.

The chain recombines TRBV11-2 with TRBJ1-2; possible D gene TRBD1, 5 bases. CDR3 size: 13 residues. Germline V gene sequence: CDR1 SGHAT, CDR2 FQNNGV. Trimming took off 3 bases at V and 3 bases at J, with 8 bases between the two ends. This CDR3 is CASSFGTHYGYTF. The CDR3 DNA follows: TGTGCCAGCAGCTTTGGGACCCACTATGGCTACACCTTC. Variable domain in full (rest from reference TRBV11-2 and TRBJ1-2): EAGVAQSPRYKIIEKRQSVAFWCNPISGHATLYWYQQILGQGPKLLIQFQNNGVVDDSQLPKDRFSAERLKGVDSTLKIQPAKLEDSAVYLCASSFGTHYGYTFGSGTRLTVV.

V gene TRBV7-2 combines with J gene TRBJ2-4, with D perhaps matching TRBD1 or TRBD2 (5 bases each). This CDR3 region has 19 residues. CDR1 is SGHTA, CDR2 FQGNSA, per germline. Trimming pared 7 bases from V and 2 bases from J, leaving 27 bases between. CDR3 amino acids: CASTRLGDPNGPTKNIQYF. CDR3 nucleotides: TGTGCCAGCACCCGACTGGGGGACCCGAACGGGCCGACCAAAAACATTCAGTACTTC.

CDR3 in amino acids: CAISESRQGWDQPQHF. The CDR3 DNA follows: TGTGCCATCAGTGAGTCACGACAGGGCTGGGATCAGCCCCAGCATTTT. The J gene is TRBJ1-5, the V gene TRBV10-3; the match to TRBD1 covers 7 bases. J gave up 5 bases and V 0 bases, and 7 bases lay outside the gene matches. The CDR3 totals 16 residues. Germline assignment: CDR1 ENHRY and CDR2 SYGVKD.

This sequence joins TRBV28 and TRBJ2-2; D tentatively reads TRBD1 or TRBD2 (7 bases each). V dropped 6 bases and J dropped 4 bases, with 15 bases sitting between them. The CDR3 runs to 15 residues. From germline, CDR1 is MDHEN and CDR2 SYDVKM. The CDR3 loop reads CASSSGRGLTGELFF. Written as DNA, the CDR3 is TGTGCCAGCAGCTCGGGGAGGGGGCTCACCGGGGAGCTGTTTTTT.

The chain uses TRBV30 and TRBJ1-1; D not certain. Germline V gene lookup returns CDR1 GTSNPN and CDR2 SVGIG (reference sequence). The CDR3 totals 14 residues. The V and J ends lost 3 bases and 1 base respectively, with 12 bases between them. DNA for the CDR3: TGTGCCTGGAGACCCCCCGAAGGGAACACTGAAGCTTTCTTT. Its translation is CAWRPPEGNTEAFF.

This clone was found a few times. Written as DNA, the CDR3 is TGCGCCAGCAGCTTGGTTGGGCCAACGGGATCACCCCTCCACTTT. Protein sequence: CASSLVGPTGSPLHF. V and J are TRBV5-1 and TRBJ1-6; D is unresolved. Germline V lookup: CDR1 SGHRS, CDR2 YFSETQ. The CDR3 consists of 15 residues. V shed 0 bases and J shed 10 bases, with 14 bases lying between them. Using reference TRBV5-1 and TRBJ1-6 for the parts outside the CDR3, the full variable domain is KAGVTQTPRYLIKTRGQQVTLSCSPISGHRSVSWYQQTPGQGLQFLFEYFSETQRNKGNFPGRFSGRQFSNSRSEMNVSTLELGDSALYLCASSLVGPTGSPLHFGNGTRLTVT.

CDR3 coding DNA: TGTGCCACCAGCAGGCCACTACGGGACTCTTCCTACAATGAGCAGTTCTTC. Encoded protein: CATSRPLRDSSYNEQFF. The rearrangement uses TRBV15 and TRBJ2-1; tentatively, D is TRBD2 (6 bases). Germline V lookup: CDR1 LNHNV, CDR2 YYDKDF (reference sequence). There are 17 residues in the CDR3. V was cut by 3 bases and J by 1 base, with 16 bases left in between. Filled out from reference TRBV15 and TRBJ2-1, the complete variable domain reads DAMVIQNPRYQVTQFGKPVTLSCSQTLNHNVMYWYQQKSSQAPKLLFHYYDKDFNNEADTPDNFQSRRPNTSFCFLDIRSPGLGDTAMYLCATSRPLRDSSYNEQFFGPGTRLTVL.

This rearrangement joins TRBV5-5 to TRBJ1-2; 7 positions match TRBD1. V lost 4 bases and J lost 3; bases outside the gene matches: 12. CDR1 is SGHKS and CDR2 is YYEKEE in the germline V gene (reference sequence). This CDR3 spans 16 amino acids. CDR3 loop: CASSPGTALRDYGYTF. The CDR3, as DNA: TGTGCCAGCAGCCCAGGGACAGCCCTTAGAGACTATGGCTACACCTTC.

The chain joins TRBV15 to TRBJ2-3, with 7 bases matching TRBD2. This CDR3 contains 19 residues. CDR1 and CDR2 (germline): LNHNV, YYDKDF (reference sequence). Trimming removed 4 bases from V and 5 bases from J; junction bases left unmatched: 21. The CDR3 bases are TGTGCCACCAGCACGCCTAGTGGGGGGGGTAGGTCGCACAGAGATACGCAGTATTTT. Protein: CATSTPSGGGRSHRDTQYF.

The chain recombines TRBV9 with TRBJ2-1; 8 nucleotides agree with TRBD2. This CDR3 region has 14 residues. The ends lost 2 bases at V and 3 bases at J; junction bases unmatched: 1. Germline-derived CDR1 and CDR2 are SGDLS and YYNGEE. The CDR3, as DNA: TGTGCCAGCAGCGTCAGCGGGAGCTACAATGAGCAGTTCTTC. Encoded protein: CASSVSGSYNEQFF. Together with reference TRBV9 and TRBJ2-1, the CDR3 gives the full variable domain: DSGVTQTPKHLITATGQRVTLRCSPRSGDLSVYWYQQSLDQGLQFLIQYYNGEERAKGNILERFSAQQFPDLHSELNLSSLELGDSALYFCASSVSGSYNEQFFGPGTRLTVL.

This CDR3 reads CASSARLMTRSYNSPLHF. The CDR3 coding sequence is TGCGCCAGCAGTGCCAGGTTGATGACAAGGTCCTATAATTCACCCCTCCACTTT. V is TRBV10-2 and J is TRBJ1-6; D is ambiguous. CDR3 length: 18 residues. The V and J ends lost 4 bases and 1 base respectively, with 17 bases between them. CDR1 and CDR2 from the germline V gene are WSHSY and SAAADI.

The chain's CDR3 is CASSQDRDRTNTGELFF. CDR3 in DNA: TGCGCCAGCAGCCAAGATAGGGACAGGACGAACACCGGGGAGCTGTTTTTT. The chain has TRBV4-1 and TRBJ2-2; 8 nucleotides align to TRBD1. The CDR3 length is 17 residues. The V segment lost 0 bases and the J segment 0 bases; nucleotides outside the gene matches: 3. Germline-derived CDR1 and CDR2 are MGHRA and YSYEKL.